Listed below are T cell receptor beta chains from one sample, sequenced in a study of CXCR3-negative and CXCR3-positive naive CD8 T cells. Each CDR3 protein gets one entry in TCRdb, which reprocessed the 5' RACE reads and gives no DNA. The listing records around 8,400 distinct CDR3 sequences. The sequencing input was naive CXCR3+ CD8+ T cells from blood. The receptors were sampled from a human donor in good health. Some clones in this sample may be carry-over from other donors' samples. CDR3s include the opening cysteine and the closing phenylalanine or tryptophan. The order of the fields is CDR3 length, V gene, clone size, J gene, CDR3 protein. Rows give clone size only sometimes, using once, few, many, or a class for an expanded clone.

cdr3_length: 17
v_call: TRBV7-9
clone_size: medium-sized
j_call: TRBJ2-1
cdr3_aa: CASSLGLAGSSYNEQFF

cdr3_length: 19
v_call: TRBV29-1
clone_size: medium-sized
j_call: TRBJ2-3
cdr3_aa: CSVEHSEGLAGGETDTQYF

cdr3_length: 17
v_call: TRBV7-9
clone_size: .
j_call: TRBJ2-5
cdr3_aa: CASQGLAGEMTGETQYF

cdr3_length: 13
v_call: TRBV29-1
clone_size: .
j_call: TRBJ2-5
cdr3_aa: CSAAGLNQETQYF

cdr3_length: 16
v_call: TRBV5-8
clone_size: medium-sized
j_call: TRBJ2-3
cdr3_aa: CASSLKIAGGPDTQYF

cdr3_length: 13
v_call: TRBV28
clone_size: .
j_call: TRBJ1-2
cdr3_aa: CASSLTDSAGYTF

cdr3_length: 13
v_call: TRBV7-2
clone_size: .
j_call: TRBJ2-1
cdr3_aa: CASSSLGLNEQFF

cdr3_length: 16
v_call: TRBV7-8
clone_size: medium-sized
j_call: TRBJ2-3
cdr3_aa: CASSLEAGGPGDTQYF

cdr3_length: 14
v_call: TRBV14
clone_size: .
j_call: TRBJ2-7
cdr3_aa: CASSPRASSYEQYF

cdr3_length: 12
v_call: TRBV28
clone_size: medium-sized
j_call: TRBJ1-2
cdr3_aa: CASSSWGLGYTF

cdr3_length: 14
v_call: TRBV2
clone_size: .
j_call: TRBJ2-1
cdr3_aa: CATLGLAAYNEQFF

cdr3_length: 14
v_call: TRBV29-1
clone_size: .
j_call: TRBJ2-5
cdr3_aa: CSVGDRATQETQYF

cdr3_length: 13
v_call: TRBV11-2
clone_size: .
j_call: TRBJ2-2
cdr3_aa: CASSLEALGELFF

cdr3_length: 16
v_call: TRBV3-1
clone_size: .
j_call: TRBJ2-7
cdr3_aa: CASSHEREGLPYEQYF

cdr3_length: 15
v_call: TRBV19
clone_size: medium-sized
j_call: TRBJ1-5
cdr3_aa: CASSTRDRGNQPQHF

cdr3_length: 15
v_call: TRBV6-6
clone_size: medium-sized
j_call: TRBJ2-1
cdr3_aa: CASRWLAENYNEQFF

cdr3_length: 16
v_call: TRBV2
clone_size: .
j_call: TRBJ2-1
cdr3_aa: CASSQRGGGAYNEQFF

cdr3_length: 16
v_call: TRBV7-9
clone_size: .
j_call: TRBJ2-1
cdr3_aa: CASSLVGGRLVPEQFF

cdr3_length: 15
v_call: TRBV2
clone_size: medium-sized
j_call: TRBJ2-5
cdr3_aa: CASTASGSVGETQYF

cdr3_length: 13
v_call: TRBV6-1
clone_size: .
j_call: TRBJ2-2
cdr3_aa: CASSEFNNGELFF

cdr3_length: 14
v_call: TRBV3-1
clone_size: .
j_call: TRBJ2-7
cdr3_aa: CASSQEVGPYEQYF

cdr3_length: 16
v_call: TRBV27
clone_size: medium-sized
j_call: TRBJ2-1
cdr3_aa: CASSLIGRARPNEQFF

cdr3_length: 15
v_call: TRBV2
clone_size: .
j_call: TRBJ2-7
cdr3_aa: CASSEQGAGAYEQYF

cdr3_length: 17
v_call: TRBV7-2
clone_size: .
j_call: TRBJ2-5
cdr3_aa: CASTRLSGGPGQETQYF

cdr3_length: 13
v_call: TRBV4-2
clone_size: .
j_call: TRBJ2-1
cdr3_aa: CASSQELYNEQFF

cdr3_length: 16
v_call: TRBV29-1
clone_size: .
j_call: TRBJ2-5
cdr3_aa: CSVVHWGPREGETQYF

cdr3_length: 15
v_call: TRBV20-1
clone_size: .
j_call: TRBJ2-7
cdr3_aa: CSARSYLENPYEQYF

cdr3_length: 11
v_call: TRBV12-3/TRBV12-4
clone_size: medium-sized
j_call: TRBJ2-7
cdr3_aa: CASSITYEQYF

cdr3_length: 17
v_call: TRBV29-1
clone_size: .
j_call: TRBJ2-1
cdr3_aa: CSVEDGAGTSIYNEQFF

cdr3_length: 12
v_call: TRBV11-2
clone_size: .
j_call: TRBJ2-7
cdr3_aa: CASSLVYYEQYF

cdr3_length: 14
v_call: TRBV20-1
clone_size: .
j_call: TRBJ1-2
cdr3_aa: CSATPGAMYYGYTF

cdr3_length: 12
v_call: TRBV7-9
clone_size: medium-sized
j_call: TRBJ2-1
cdr3_aa: CASSLGYNEQFF

cdr3_length: 13
v_call: TRBV29-1
clone_size: .
j_call: TRBJ2-7
cdr3_aa: CSVETWDDYEQYF

cdr3_length: 12
v_call: TRBV29-1
clone_size: .
j_call: TRBJ1-1
cdr3_aa: CSVEGTRTEAFF

cdr3_length: 14
v_call: TRBV29-1
clone_size: .
j_call: TRBJ2-1
cdr3_aa: CSVEDGLAGNEQFF